Listed below are T cell receptor beta chains from one sample, sequenced in a study of blood T cell repertoires in COVID-19. Generated by immunoSEQ multiplex PCR, the TCRdb table keeps only in-frame clones and is missing some. The sample gives over 85,000 clones, 70% to 90% of which show up once; over 2% is in the top ten. Sequenced sample: peripheral blood. The origin of the receptors is a man aged 50 to 60 with active COVID-19. Both conserved end residues are part of each CDR3. The order of the fields is V gene, D gene, J gene, clone size, CDR3 DNA, CDR3 protein. The D gene is left open where the match is weak. Rows may omit the clone size; those that give it use once, few, many or a size class.

TRBV11-2,TRBD1,TRBJ1-6,-,TGTGCCAGCAGCTCGGGACCGGGACAGGGGGGGTCACCCCTCCACTTT,CASSSGPGQGGSPLHF
TRBV9,TRBD2,TRBJ2-3,-,TGTGCCAGCAGCGACCCCCGCGGGGGGGCCACAGATACGCAGTATTTT,CASSDPRGGATDTQYF
TRBV6-5,TRBD2,TRBJ2-3,-,TGTGCCAGCAGGTTAGCGGGGGGGCCGGGTACGCAGTATTTT,CASRLAGGPGTQYF
TRBV9,-,TRBJ1-1,-,TGTGCCAGCAGCCCCTACACTGAAGCTTTCTTT,CASSPYTEAFF
TRBV3-1/TRBV3-2,-,TRBJ1-6,-,TGTGCCAGCAGCCAGCCCGTAGGGGGCTATAATTCACCCCTCCACTTT,CASSQPVGGYNSPLHF
TRBV2,-,TRBJ2-7,-,TGTGCCAGCACGAGGGGGTACGAGCAGTACTTC,CASTRGYEQYF
TRBV9,-,TRBJ2-3,-,TGTGCCAGCAGCCAGGAACCCTTGTCCCCCGCAGATACGCAGTATTTT,CASSQEPLSPADTQYF
TRBV7-8,-,TRBJ2-7,-,TGTGCCAGCAGCCCCGAGGGGGGGGGCCTTTACGAGCAGTACTTC,CASSPEGGGLYEQYF
TRBV3-1/TRBV3-2,TRBD1,TRBJ2-1,once,TGTGCCAGCAGCCAAGTGATCCGGGACAGGGTTTACAATGAGCAGTTCTTC,CASSQVIRDRVYNEQFF
TRBV6-6,TRBD1,TRBJ2-2,-,TGTGCCAGCAGTAGGGTTCAGGGGGCCGCCGGGGAGCTGTTTTTT,CASSRVQGAAGELFF
TRBV7-2,TRBD2,TRBJ2-7,-,TGTGCCAGCAGCCCCCGGGGGACTAGGTTAAACGAGCAGTACTTC,CASSPRGTRLNEQYF
TRBV5-1,-,TRBJ2-6,-,TGCGCCAGCAGGACAGGTTCTGGGGCCAACGTCCTGACTTTC,CASRTGSGANVLTF
TRBV6-2/TRBV6-3,TRBD1,TRBJ2-2,once,TGTGCCAGCAGTTTGGACAGGGCAGGTAGCACCGGGGAGCTGTTTTTT,CASSLDRAGSTGELFF
TRBV5-4,TRBD1,TRBJ1-6,-,TGTGCCAGCAGCCGGGACAGGGGTAATTCACCCCTCCACTTT,CASSRDRGNSPLHF
TRBV11-2,TRBD1,TRBJ2-1,-,TGTGCCAGCAGCCTCGCAGGGGGCTCCTACAATGAGCAGTTCTTC,CASSLAGGSYNEQFF
TRBV4-1,-,TRBJ1-5,-,TGCGCCAGCAGCCCGAGGACACCAAGCAATCAGCCCCAGCATTTT,CASSPRTPSNQPQHF
TRBV9,TRBD2,TRBJ2-5,-,TGTGCCAGCGCCAGCGGGGCCCAGAGGGAGACCCAGTACTTC,CASASGAQRETQYF
TRBV13,-,TRBJ2-7,once,TGTGCCAGCAGCTCAGGCGGTGTAGAGCAGTACTTC,CASSSGGVEQYF
TRBV6-2/TRBV6-3,TRBD1,TRBJ1-5,-,TGTGCCAGCAGCCAACAGGGGGCGATTAATCAGCCCCAGCATTTT,CASSQQGAINQPQHF
TRBV5-4,-,TRBJ2-5,-,TGTGCCAGCAGCTTAGTCAGGGGGGCCACAGAGACCCAGTACTTC,CASSLVRGATETQYF
TRBV7-8,TRBD1,TRBJ1-2,-,TGTGCCAGCAGCCCGAGGGGGCTTAAGGGCTACACCTTC,CASSPRGLKGYTF
TRBV5-1,-,TRBJ1-2,-,TGCGCCAGCAGCCCGGAGACAGTCTATGGCTACACCTTC,CASSPETVYGYTF
TRBV5-6,-,TRBJ1-2,-,TGTGCCAGCAGCCCATTAATCCGGGACTCCAAAGGCTACACCTTC,CASSPLIRDSKGYTF
TRBV5-6,TRBD1,TRBJ1-1,-,TGTGCCAGCAGCGGGGGGACAGGGGGCGGCACTGAAGCTTTCTTT,CASSGGTGGGTEAFF
TRBV30,-,TRBJ2-4,-,TGTGCCCTAGTGGTTAGTCCCAAAAACATTCAGTACTTC,CALVVSPKNIQYF
TRBV4-1,TRBD2,TRBJ2-3,-,TGCGCCAGCAGCCAAGGGGAGCGGGGGGCCGTCACAGATACGCAGTATTTT,CASSQGERGAVTDTQYF
TRBV5-1,-,TRBJ2-7,-,TGCGCCAGCAGACCTTACCCGTGGGGGGTTGGCGAGCAGTACTTC,CASRPYPWGVGEQYF
TRBV9,-,TRBJ1-1,-,TGTGCCACCTCCCTCCACACGAACACTGAAGCTTTCTTT,CATSLHTNTEAFF
TRBV6-1,-,TRBJ1-2,few,TGTGCCAGCAGTGAAGTGGCTGCTGGCTACACCTTC,CASSEVAAGYTF
TRBV4-1,-,TRBJ2-5,-,TGCGCCAGCAGCCGGGGCGGGGCAGGGGGAGGAGAGACCCAGTACTTC,CASSRGGAGGGETQYF
TRBV15,TRBD1,TRBJ1-4,-,TGTGCCACCAGCGGGACAGTTGCAACTAATGAAAAACTGTTTTTT,CATSGTVATNEKLFF
TRBV5-4,-,TRBJ1-4,-,TGTGCCAGCAGCTTGGGTAGTGGGGCGAATGAAAAACTGTTTTTT,CASSLGSGANEKLFF
TRBV5-4,-,TRBJ2-3,once,TGTGCCAGCAGCTTGTTTAGTTTCACAGATACGCAGTATTTT,CASSLFSFTDTQYF
TRBV7-2,-,TRBJ1-2,-,TGTGCCAGCAGCTCCCTCCGTCGGGGCTACACCTTC,CASSSLRRGYTF
TRBV12-3/TRBV12-4,TRBD2,TRBJ2-5,-,TGTGCCAGCGGACGACTAGCTGACCTTGTTTACTTC,CASGRLADLVYF
TRBV15,-,TRBJ2-1,-,TGTGCCACCAGCCCCCGGGCGGGTTCGAGTCTTGAGCAGTTCTTC,CATSPRAGSSLEQFF
TRBV10-3,TRBD1,TRBJ1-1,-,TGTGCCATCAGTGGCGGACAGGGGGCGAGGAGGGAAGCTTTCTTT,CAISGGQGARREAFF
TRBV3-1/TRBV3-2,TRBD1,TRBJ1-6,-,TGTGCCAGCAGCCAAGGGACAGGCCGTTCACCCCTCCACTTT,CASSQGTGRSPLHF
TRBV7-9,TRBD1,TRBJ1-2,-,TGTGCCAGCAGCACAACAGGGGCCGGCTACACCTTC,CASSTTGAGYTF
TRBV3-1/TRBV3-2,-,TRBJ2-1,-,TGTGCCAGCAGCCCCCGACCGACAAGCTACAATGAGCAGTTCTTC,CASSPRPTSYNEQFF
TRBV9,-,TRBJ2-3,-,TGTGCCAGCAGCGGGGGCCCGGCTAAGGGGACAGATACGCAGTATTTT,CASSGGPAKGTDTQYF